This T cell receptor (beta chain) was observed in a study of cytomegalovirus exposure and HLA in healthy donors. Comments on this clone: Its specificity is unknown.

Primers: 60 Vbeta forward and 13 Jbeta reverse. Profiling relied on immunoSEQ multiplex PCR, and the TCRdb table lists in-frame clones only, not all of them. The sample table sets out about 74,000 clones. The CDR3 contains 15 residues. The ends lost 3 bases at V and 6 bases at J; junction bases unmatched: 5. Germline CDR1 SGHKS, CDR2 YYEKEE (reference sequence). Study findings and constraints: The study designated 150 to 200 TCR beta chains cytomegalovirus-associated.

The TCR was taken from a female donor in good health and CMV-seropositive. Sequencing was performed on PBMCs. V usage is TRBV5-5 and J usage is TRBJ1-5; TRBD1 matches at 11 bases. This chain's CDR3 is CASSWTGQGGQPQHF. The CDR3 nucleotides read TGTGCCAGCAGCTGGACGGGACAGGGGGGTCAGCCCCAGCATTTT.